This TCR beta chain was sequenced during a study of post-analysis software for immune sequencing data. For the study at large: Courses of disease covered relapsing-remitting, secondary progressive and progressive-relapsing multiple sclerosis. Points from the study as a whole: Multiple sclerosis was associated with a significant reduction in normalized Chao1 diversity relative to controls. When patients were compared with controls, about five TRBV segments were more frequent, TRBV5-6, TRBV5-1 and TRBV20-1 among them.

V gave up 0 bases and J gave up 3 bases; unmatched junction bases: 4. Germline CDR1 is SGHRS and CDR2 is YFSETQ. This CDR3 is 15 amino acids long. A word on this clonotype: Its antigen remains unidentified.

cDNA libraries for TCR beta contained unique molecular identifiers. Researchers reported 400,000 to 550,000 cDNA molecules coming from roughly 0.93 to 9.6 million T cells. From the PCR reads, TCRdb called clonotypes with MiXCR, one entry per CDR3 protein. In the table there are 650,000 to 850,000 distinct CDR3 sequences, 35% to 55% of which are singletons. This sequence originates from a girl aged 5-17 years with multiple sclerosis. Specimen: blood. The chain recombines TRBV5-1 with TRBJ2-7; 9 positions match TRBD2. DNA of the CDR3: TGCGCCAGCAGCTTGGTTGGCGGGAGGGACTACGAGCAGTACTTC. Translation gives CASSLVGGRDYEQYF.